This T cell receptor (beta chain) originates from a study of shared T cell receptors in the human thymus. Germline CDR1 SNHLY, CDR2 FYNNEI. This CDR3 has 14 residues. After removal of 6 bases from V and 8 bases from J, the junction contained 10 bases not matched to a gene. TCRdb's copy holds only in-frame clones and misses some; the assay was immunoSEQ multiplex PCR. The sample yields approximately 760,000 clones, 80% to 90% seen once. These same records also appear under a second study, on human thymus T cells. This second study notes: Healthy Finnish infants undergoing corrective surgery for congenital heart defects provided the donor material. Thymus pieces cut out during corrective heart surgery were the tissue that was used. Use of V and J genes seemed skewed within the thymic and blood repertoires. Thymic repertoires of unrelated individuals were reported in related research to overlap highly.

This clonotype was obtained from a girl under two years old with a congenital heart defect. The source material was thymocytes. This chain joins TRBV2 and TRBJ1-2; 9 nucleotides line up with TRBD1. CDR3 in amino acids: CASRTGTGYRGYTF. The CDR3 DNA follows: TGTGCCAGCAGAACCGGGACAGGGTATAGAGGCTACACCTTC.